The rows below give T cell receptor beta chains drawn from one sample of a study of T cells in localized non-small cell lung cancer. Sequencing was performed with immunoSEQ multiplex PCR; in TCRdb, only in-frame clones are kept and a portion is missing. The repertoire holds around 26,000 clones, with about 90% as singletons. The sequenced sample was peripheral blood, obtained before any cancer treatment. The source is a woman between 35 and 75 years old with stage I lung adenocarcinoma. CDR3s include the opening cysteine and the closing phenylalanine or tryptophan. The D gene is left open where the match is weak. For some rows the clone size is stated as once, few or many, or as a class when expanded; others skip it.

V	J	D	size	DNA	CDR3
TRBV11-3	TRBJ1-1	-	-	TGTGCCAGCAGCTTAGGAAGGGGGAACACTGAAGCTTTCTTT	CASSLGRGNTEAFF
TRBV19	TRBJ2-7	TRBD2	-	TGTGCCAGTAGTATACAAGCGGGAGGGTCCTACGAGCAGTACTTC	CASSIQAGGSYEQYF
TRBV7-6	TRBJ2-7	-	-	TGTGCCAGCAGCTTAGAGTGGTCGGCCCCCTACGAGCAGTACTTC	CASSLEWSAPYEQYF
TRBV18	TRBJ2-1	TRBD2	once	TGTGCCAGCTCACCCACCCGGGGGCGGGGGGTTGACAATGAGCAGTTCTTC	CASSPTRGRGVDNEQFF
TRBV28	TRBJ1-1	-	-	TGTGCCAGCAGTTACTGGGGGAGGGTTATGAACACTGAAGCTTTCTTT	CASSYWGRVMNTEAFF
TRBV18	TRBJ1-5	-	-	TGTGCCAGCTCACCTCAGGGGCCTGATCAGCCCCAGCATTTT	CASSPQGPDQPQHF
TRBV13	TRBJ2-1	-	-	TGTGCCAGCAGCTTAGGGCGGAGTAGCTCCTCACGGAATGAGCAGTTCTTC	CASSLGRSSSSRNEQFF
TRBV4-2	TRBJ1-1	-	-	TGTGCCAGCAGCCAGGAAGGGGGAGAGACTGAAGCTTTCTTT	CASSQEGGETEAFF
TRBV4-3	TRBJ2-6	TRBD1	-	TGCGCCAGCAGCGAAGGGGACAGTTCAGTCTCTGGGGCCAACGTCCTGACTTTC	CASSEGDSSVSGANVLTF
TRBV30	TRBJ2-3	TRBD2	few	TGTGCCTGGAGTGGTGTGGGAGGGGACACAGATACGCAGTATTTT	CAWSGVGGDTDTQYF
TRBV6-1	TRBJ1-1	TRBD1	-	TGTGCCATCTCCCGACAGGGGGCTGAAGCTTTCTTT	CAISRQGAEAFF
TRBV6-6	TRBJ2-3	TRBD2	-	TGTGCCAGCAGGGGGGACTACCAAACGCAGTATTTT	CASRGDYQTQYF
TRBV11-2	TRBJ2-2	-	-	TGTGCCAGCAGCCGAGCTATTCGGACCGGGGAGCTGTTTTTT	CASSRAIRTGELFF
TRBV27	TRBJ1-1	-	-	TGTGCCAGCAGTTTACTGGGAGGGGTGAACACTGAAGCTTTCTTT	CASSLLGGVNTEAFF
TRBV29-1	TRBJ1-1	TRBD1	-	TGCAGCGTGGACAGGGGGCTGTCCACTGAAGCTTTCTTT	CSVDRGLSTEAFF
TRBV30	TRBJ2-7	-	-	TGTGCCTGGAGTTTAACACTCTACGAGCAGTACTTC	CAWSLTLYEQYF
TRBV6-5	TRBJ2-1	-	-	TGTGCCAGCAGTTACTCGATAAGAAGCTCCTACAATGAGCAGTTCTTC	CASSYSIRSSYNEQFF
TRBV15	TRBJ2-3	-	few	TGTGCCACCAGCCCGGCGGGGTCTAGCACAGATACGCAGTATTTT	CATSPAGSSTDTQYF
TRBV29-1	TRBJ2-7	-	-	TGCAGCGTTCTTCCCCCCGGAGGGACGGGGGAGCAGTACTTC	CSVLPPGGTGEQYF
TRBV7-6	TRBJ2-7	TRBD1	few	TGTGCCAGCAGCATCCGGGACAGGGATGGCGAGCAGTACTTC	CASSIRDRDGEQYF
TRBV14	TRBJ1-1	-	-	TGTGCGACGATGAAGGCAGGTTCCATGAACACTGAAGCTTTCTTT	CATMKAGSMNTEAFF
TRBV9	TRBJ2-7	TRBD1	-	TGTGCCAGCAGCGTAGGGACAGGCAAGGCCTACGAGCAGTACTTC	CASSVGTGKAYEQYF
TRBV7-6	TRBJ1-1	-	few	TGTGCCAGCTCTCAGGGTAACACTGAAGCTTTCTTT	CASSQGNTEAFF
TRBV7-2	TRBJ2-5	-	-	TGTGCCAGCAGCTTCCAAGGATTAGAGACCCAGTACTTC	CASSFQGLETQYF
TRBV10-3	TRBJ1-5	-	-	TGTGCCATCAGTGATTCCTTGAGAGGACAGCCCCAGCATTTT	CAISDSLRGQPQHF
TRBV25-1	TRBJ1-5	-	few	TGTGCCAGCAGTGATAACCGGCAGCCCCAGCATTTT	CASSDNRQPQHF
TRBV5-1	TRBJ1-1	-	-	TGCGCCAGCAGCTTACAGGGAGGAAACACTGAAGCTTTCTTT	CASSLQGGNTEAFF
TRBV30	TRBJ2-2	-	-	TGTGCCTGGAGTGTAGGGGGGGCAGGGGAGCTGTTTTTT	CAWSVGGAGELFF
TRBV4-1	TRBJ2-7	-	-	TGCGCCAGCAGCCAAGATGGCGGCAGTTACTACGAGCAGTACTTC	CASSQDGGSYYEQYF
TRBV7-9	TRBJ2-2	TRBD1	-	TGTGCCAGCAGCTTAGCACTTGGACAGGGGGCGAACACCGGGGAGCTGTTTTTT	CASSLALGQGANTGELFF
TRBV5-4	TRBJ1-1	-	-	TGTGCCAGCAGCTTCAGGGCCCAGAACACTGAAGCTTTCTTT	CASSFRAQNTEAFF
TRBV18	TRBJ2-7	TRBD1	-	TGTGCCAGCTCACAACGGGGACAGGGGGCTTTGGAGCAGTACTTC	CASSQRGQGALEQYF
TRBV5-8	TRBJ2-5	TRBD2	-	TGCGCCAGCAGCCAAGATCCAGCGGGAGTTTCAGAGACCCAGTACTTC	CASSQDPAGVSETQYF
TRBV27	TRBJ1-1	-	-	TGTGCCAGCAGTTTCTTGCCCCTGAACACTGAAGCTTTCTTT	CASSFLPLNTEAFF
TRBV5-8	TRBJ1-4	-	once	TGTGCCAGCAGAGGAACAGGGAGGACTAATGAAAAACTGTTTTTT	CASRGTGRTNEKLFF
TRBV6-6	TRBJ1-1	-	-	TGTGCCAGCAGTTACCCGCCGAGGGGCACTGAAGCTTTCTTT	CASSYPPRGTEAFF
TRBV4-1	TRBJ2-3	TRBD2	few	TGCGCCAGCAGCCAAGGGACTAGCGGGGTAGATACGCAGTATTTT	CASSQGTSGVDTQYF
TRBV30	TRBJ1-1	-	-	TGTGCCTGGAGTTCGGGTCGCACTGAAGCTTTCTTT	CAWSSGRTEAFF
TRBV30	TRBJ1-5	TRBD1	-	TGTGCCTGGGGGACAGGGGGCAATCAGCCCCAGCATTTT	CAWGTGGNQPQHF
TRBV6-5	TRBJ2-7	-	-	TGTGCCAGCAGTCCGGGACACTCGAGCTCCTACGAGCAGTACTTC	CASSPGHSSSYEQYF
TRBV19	TRBJ2-7	-	-	TGTGCCAGTAGTGTCGGGCCTTCCACCGGGGAGCAGTACTTC	CASSVGPSTGEQYF
TRBV21-1	TRBJ1-5	-	-	TGTGCCAGCAGCAAACGCGGCGGTTGCAATCAGCCCCAGCATTTT	CASSKRGGCNQPQHF
TRBV6-1	TRBJ1-5	TRBD1	-	TGTGCCAGCAGTCCGACAGGGGCCAATCAGCCCCAGCATTTT	CASSPTGANQPQHF
TRBV29-1	TRBJ2-5	-	once	TGCAGCGCCCGGGGAGGCCTAAGGGGAGAGACCCAGTACTTC	CSARGGLRGETQYF
TRBV7-2	TRBJ1-6	-	-	TGTGCCAGCAGCCAGAGCTCTACGGAGATAGGCCATAATTCACCCCTCCACTTT	CASSQSSTEIGHNSPLHF
TRBV7-9	TRBJ2-1	-	-	TGTGCCAGCAGCTTGACCCAGGGAAGGGAGCAGTTCTTC	CASSLTQGREQFF
TRBV6-4	TRBJ2-1	-	-	TGTGCCAGCAGTGAATGGGGGGCAGGGCCCCTAAATGAGCAGTTCTTC	CASSEWGAGPLNEQFF
TRBV19	TRBJ1-3	-	once	TGTGCCTCCAAAGGGGCAGGTCTCTCTGGAAACACCATATATTTT	CASKGAGLSGNTIYF
TRBV29-1	TRBJ2-1	TRBD1	-	TGCAGCGGTGGACAGGGGTACAATGAGCAGTTCTTC	CSGGQGYNEQFF
TRBV27	TRBJ1-5	-	-	TGTGCCAGCAGTAACCGACGGGACGGCAATCAGCCCCAGCATTTT	CASSNRRDGNQPQHF
TRBV5-6	TRBJ1-6	-	-	TGTGCCAGCAGTGGAAATTCACCCCTCCACTTT	CASSGNSPLHF
TRBV29-1	TRBJ2-5	-	-	TGCAGCGTTGGTGATTCCTTCTTCAGGGGATCGGAGACCCAGTACTTC	CSVGDSFFRGSETQYF
TRBV27	TRBJ1-2	-	-	TGTGCCAGCAGTTTGTCGATAAGGGCCGATGGCTACACCTTC	CASSLSIRADGYTF
TRBV7-2	TRBJ1-2	-	-	TGTGCCAGCAGCTTAGGTTTTATGGAGGTAGATAACTATGGCTACACCTTC	CASSLGFMEVDNYGYTF
TRBV4-1	TRBJ1-6	-	-	TGCGCCAGCAGCCAAACCAGCGGGGGAGGGTCACCCCTCCACTTT	CASSQTSGGGSPLHF